This T cell receptor beta chain was captured in a study of T cells after yellow fever vaccination. Study overall: Fractions low in cell number were prepared with SMART-Seq v4 Ultra Low Input.

A process of 5'RACE template switching, which added a universal primer site and UMIs, was used to make TCR cDNA. TCRdb used MiXCR to reprocess the 5' RACE reads, holding one entry per CDR3 protein. The data show over 300,000 distinct CDR3 sequences, around 6.8% seen once. In regard to this clonotype: What it binds is unknown. Relative to the germline gene, one junction end is altered; a read error may explain this.

The CDR3 sequence is 15 residues long. Germline CDR1 is LGHDT and CDR2 is YNNKEL (reference sequence). Whole-study findings and limits: One caveat is that FACS-sorted repertoires could contain abundant clonotypes contaminating from the bulk population. Post-booster repertoires again held most primary-vaccination clones (about 95% CD4, 85% to 90% CD8).

The sample was PBMCs, taken 45 days after the first yellow fever vaccination. The V gene is TRBV3-1, the J gene TRBJ2-1, with D maybe TRBD2 (5 bases). This TCR came from a man between 18 and 35 years old who received the YFV17D yellow fever vaccine. The CDR3 coding sequence is TGTGCCACCAGCCAAGAACCGGGGTCCTACAATGAGCAGTTCTTC. Translated: CATSQEPGSYNEQFF.